This T cell receptor beta chain was obtained from a study of chronic HIV infection and antiretroviral therapy. TCRdb reprocessed the 5' RACE reads with MiXCR, giving one entry per CDR3 protein. This sample has around 30,000 distinct CDR3 sequences, with around 8.6% found just once. Ten or more counts support this clonotype. In germline, CDR1 is SQVTM, CDR2 ANQGSEA. The length of the CDR3 is 12 residues. The germline V and J ends were trimmed by 3 bases and 4 bases, with 9 bases remaining between them. The origin of this receptor is an adult who had HIV and had not received antiretroviral therapy, or was an uninfected healthy control (not recorded which). Input material: peripheral blood. V is TRBV29-1 and J is TRBJ1-1; perhaps TRBD1 as D (5 bases). CDR3 sequence: CSVEGVRTEAFF. The CDR3 DNA is TGCAGCGTTGAGGGGGTTCGCACTGAAGCTTTCTTT.